This TCR beta chain came from a study of cytomegalovirus exposure and HLA in healthy donors. This CDR3 has 14 residues. Trimming left V 4 bases short and J 0 bases short, with 6 bases between. Per the germline V gene, CDR1 is MGHRA and CDR2 is YSYEKL. PCR primers comprised 60 Vbeta and 13 Jbeta primers. Profiled with immunoSEQ multiplex PCR; TCRdb holds only in-frame clones, not every one. The table lists approximately 100,000 clones. The chain joins TRBV4-1 to TRBJ2-2, with D unclear. The TCR sequence derives from a man in his fifties or sixties in good health and CMV-seronegative. The sequencing sample was made of PBMCs. The CDR3 bases are TGCGCCAGCAGCCGAGCTACGAACACCGGGGAGCTGTTTTTT. The encoded protein is CASSRATNTGELFF.